The following is a T cell receptor beta chain sequence with its context. Its antigen remains unknown. Data came from immunoSEQ multiplex PCR; TCRdb stores just in-frame clones and leaves some out. The table has 26,000 or so clones, under 80% seen once. Trimming cost V 5 bases and J 0 bases, with 16 bases left between them. The germline V gene encodes CDR1 MDHEN and CDR2 SYDVKM. CDR3 size: 17 residues. The sample belongs to a study of radiotherapy plus CTLA-4 blockade in lung cancer. Study conclusions and caveats: TCR clones from tumors expanded in blood after radiotherapy plus ipilimumab.

The sample was peripheral blood, taken from a patient treated with radiotherapy plus ipilimumab. The source is a human donor with non-small cell lung cancer who had stable disease on radiotherapy plus ipilimumab. This chain connects TRBV28 to TRBJ1-4; D is unclear. CDR3 protein: CASSPLPTIATNEKLFF. In DNA form, the CDR3 reads TGTGCCAGCAGTCCTTTACCAACCATCGCAACTAATGAAAAACTGTTTTTT.